This TCR beta chain was observed in a study of control samples from healthy donors and cancer patients. Using immunoSEQ multiplex PCR, the repertoire was profiled, and TCRdb retains in-frame clones only, with some absent. The sample shows about 130,000 clones, about 93% of them seen only once. V shed 6 bases and J 2 bases; nucleotides not matched to a gene: 13. The CDR3 loop spans 16 amino acids. Germline V gene data show CDR1 as MNHEY and CDR2 as SVGEGT. The rearrangement joins TRBV6-2 or TRBV6-3 to TRBJ2-7; TRBD1 agrees at 7 bases. This receptor was identified in a man aged 45-65 years with head and neck cancer. Sequencing was done on a sample of PBMCs. The CDR3 nucleotides read TGTGCCAGCAGCAGCCACTTAGGGACAGCCACCTACGAGCAGTACTTC. It specifies CASSSHLGTATYEQYF.